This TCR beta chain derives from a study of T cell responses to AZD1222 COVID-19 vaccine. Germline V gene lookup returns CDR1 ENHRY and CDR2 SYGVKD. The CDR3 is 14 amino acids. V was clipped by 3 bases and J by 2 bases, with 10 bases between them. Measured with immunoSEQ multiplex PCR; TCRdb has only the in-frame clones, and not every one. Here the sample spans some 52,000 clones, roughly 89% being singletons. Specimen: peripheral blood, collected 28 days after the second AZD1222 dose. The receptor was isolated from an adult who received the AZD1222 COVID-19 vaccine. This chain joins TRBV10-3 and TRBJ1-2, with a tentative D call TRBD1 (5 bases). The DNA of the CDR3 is TGTGCCATCAGTGACACAGACAGCAACTATGGCTACACCTTC. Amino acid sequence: CAISDTDSNYGYTF.